Listed below are T cell receptor beta chains from one sample, sequenced in a study of shared clonotypes between healthy human individuals. Data came from immunoSEQ multiplex PCR; TCRdb stores just in-frame clones and leaves some out. Of more than 2 million clones listed, approximately 92% were seen once; the top ten hold over 1.5%. Sample: naive CD8+ T cells from PBMCs. Receptors originate from a man aged 18 to 29 in good health. Some clones in this sample may be carry-over from other donors' samples. CDR3s include the opening cysteine and the closing phenylalanine or tryptophan. A D gene is named only where the DNA matches it firmly.

d_gene,j_gene,v_gene,CDR3aa
-,TRBJ2-7,TRBV27,CASSFLRGEQYF
-,TRBJ2-1,TRBV4-1,CASSQVPTANHEQFF
-,TRBJ2-1,TRBV13,CASSPTSPGLSSYNEQFF
TRBD2,-,TRBV29-1,CSVEDSSGPTYEQYF
-,TRBJ2-7,TRBV7-9,CASSLAQGARYEQYF
TRBD1,TRBJ1-2,TRBV4-3,CASSQDRQGRTGYGYTF
-,TRBJ2-5,TRBV7-9,CASSKQGSQETQYF
TRBD1,TRBJ1-2,TRBV27,CASRQPDRNYGYTF
-,TRBJ2-7,TRBV9,CASSVGGNYEQYF
TRBD1,TRBJ1-2,TRBV28,CASRPRGVDYGYTF
TRBD1,TRBJ1-2,TRBV27,CASSERTGGNYGYTF
-,TRBJ1-1,TRBV5-1,CASSLRGINTEAFF
TRBD1,TRBJ2-5,TRBV28,CASSFPGTEETQYF
TRBD2,TRBJ2-7,TRBV15,CATSRDYGLADYEQYF
-,TRBJ2-7,TRBV2,CASSETLNLPVRAYEQYF
-,TRBJ1-5,TRBV4-1,CASSQETGKYSNQPQHF
-,TRBJ2-1,TRBV5-1,CASSLGQLNEQFF
-,TRBJ2-5,TRBV5-1,CASSIGRTGQETQYF
-,TRBJ1-3,TRBV9,CASSVEGSSGNTIYF
-,TRBJ2-6,TRBV18,CASSPRGTGANVLTF
-,TRBJ2-3,TRBV28,CASSLLIGTSTDTQYF
-,TRBJ2-7,TRBV25-1,CASSPGGVRSYEQYF
-,TRBJ2-2,TRBV16,CASSQYLGYDTGELFF
-,TRBJ2-7,TRBV4-3,CASSQGIQGLGEQYF
-,TRBJ1-5,TRBV5-6,CASSLGAGQPQHF
TRBD2,TRBJ2-7,TRBV29-1,CSVAGTSGRVEQYF
TRBD2,TRBJ2-1,TRBV9,CASSVVGAGAEQFF
-,TRBJ2-1,TRBV19,CASRLVSVGYNEQFF
TRBD2,TRBJ2-1,TRBV4-1,CASSPFGGGPGNEQFF
-,TRBJ1-6,TRBV27,CASSLDSGGSSPLHF
TRBD1,TRBJ2-1,TRBV11-2,CASSLVRGPDNEQFF
-,TRBJ1-1,TRBV28,CASSREQARAFF
-,TRBJ2-2,TRBV15,CATSGPQGTDDTGELFF
-,TRBJ1-1,TRBV9,CASTRGPSTEAFF
-,TRBJ2-7,TRBV18,CASSPGPNNEQYF
-,TRBJ1-1,TRBV6-1,CASSELIGRKNTEAFF
TRBD2,TRBJ2-3,TRBV28,CASSLFRREGDTQYF
-,TRBJ2-7,TRBV27,CASRQGYYEQYF
-,TRBJ2-5,TRBV27,CASSVGQETQYF
-,TRBJ2-7,TRBV9,CASSVSGFDEQYF
TRBD1,TRBJ2-3,TRBV6-5,CASSSTGGGTDTQYF
TRBD1,TRBJ2-2,TRBV19,CASNQYPLWDRGIGGELFF
TRBD1,TRBJ1-1,TRBV7-9,CASSEPRGETEAFF
-,TRBJ2-7,TRBV5-8,CASRGVAAEQYF
TRBD1,TRBJ2-7,TRBV11-2,CASSHGTDSYEQYF
TRBD2,TRBJ2-1,TRBV19,CASTADGRTYNEQFF
TRBD2,TRBJ2-1,TRBV27,CATRSGRAPNEQFF